The text below deals with one T cell receptor beta chain. The V and J ends lost 2 bases and 13 bases respectively, with 17 bases between them. This CDR3 has 13 amino acids. Germline lookup yields CDR1 SGHVS and CDR2 FQNEAQ. Authors' processing steps: The authors estimated nucleated cell counts from reference gene primer amplification. Sequencing was performed with immunoSEQ multiplex PCR; in TCRdb, only in-frame clones are kept and a portion is missing. Clone size and V and J calls were adopted from that table, with D and trimming inferred from the DNA. The sample includes approximately 200,000 clones, about nine tenths of them seen just once. The record originates from a study of blood T cell repertoires in COVID-19. Study at large: The United States, Italy and Spain supplied acute and convalescent COVID-19 samples. From T cells, B-cell-depleted T cells, or PBMCs came the material, which was cDNA or gDNA.

The source is a woman aged 60 to 75 with acute or convalescent COVID-19. The V and J genes are TRBV7-8 and TRBJ1-2; a weak D match, TRBD1 (5 bases). Sequencing was done on a sample of peripheral blood. CDR3 DNA: TGTGCCAGCAGCTTACAGGGAACAGACCCTATCACCTTC. Translated: CASSLQGTDPITF. Full variable domain (outside the CDR3, taken from reference TRBV7-8 and TRBJ1-2): GAGVSQSPRYKVAKRGQDVALRCDPISGHVSLFWYQQALGQGPEFLTYFQNEAQLDKSGLPSDRFFAERPEGSVSTLKIQRTQQEDSAVYLCASSLQGTDPITFGSGTRLTVV.